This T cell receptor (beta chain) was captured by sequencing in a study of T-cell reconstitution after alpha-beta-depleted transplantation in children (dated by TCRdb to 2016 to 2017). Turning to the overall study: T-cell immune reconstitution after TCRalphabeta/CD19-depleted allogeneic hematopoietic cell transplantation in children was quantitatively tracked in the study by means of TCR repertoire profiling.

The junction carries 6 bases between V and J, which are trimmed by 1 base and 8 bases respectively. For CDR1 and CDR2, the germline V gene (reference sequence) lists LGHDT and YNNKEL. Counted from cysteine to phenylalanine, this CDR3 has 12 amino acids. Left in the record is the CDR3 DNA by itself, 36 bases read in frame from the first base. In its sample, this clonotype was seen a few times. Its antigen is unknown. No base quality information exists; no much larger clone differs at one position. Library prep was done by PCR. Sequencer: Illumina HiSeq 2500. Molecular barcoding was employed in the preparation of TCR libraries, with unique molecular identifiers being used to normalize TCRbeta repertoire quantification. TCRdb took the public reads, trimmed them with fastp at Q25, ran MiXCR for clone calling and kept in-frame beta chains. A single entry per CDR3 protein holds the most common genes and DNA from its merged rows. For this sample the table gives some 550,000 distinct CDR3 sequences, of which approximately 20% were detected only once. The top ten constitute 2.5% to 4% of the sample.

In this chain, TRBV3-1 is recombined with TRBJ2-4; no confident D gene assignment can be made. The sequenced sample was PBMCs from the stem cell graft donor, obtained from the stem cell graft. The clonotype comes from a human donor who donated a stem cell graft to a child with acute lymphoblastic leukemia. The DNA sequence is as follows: TGTGCCAGCAGCCAAGGGGCGGACATTCAGTACTTC. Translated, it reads CASSQGADIQYF.